The 20 T cell receptor beta chains below come from one sample, sequenced in a study of technical replicates of blood from a handful of donors. The table came from immunoSEQ multiplex PCR; TCRdb's copy has only in-frame clones and leaves some out. The repertoire holds roughly 85,000 clones, with around 94% as singletons. The material sequenced was T cells isolated from PBMCs. Source of these receptors: a human donor in good health.

The chain recombines TRBV11-2 with TRBJ2-3; D is ambiguous. The V gene lost 5 bases and the J gene lost 0 bases, with 15 bases spanning the gap. Germline V lookup: CDR1 SGHAT, CDR2 FQNNGV. The CDR3 totals 16 residues. The CDR3 sequence: CASSPFLAGSTDTQYF. CDR3 sequence (DNA): TGTGCCAGCAGCCCCTTCTTGGCAGGTAGCACAGATACGCAGTATTTT.

The gene calls are TRBV4-1 and TRBJ1-1; the D is unclear. The germline V gene has CDR1 MGHRA and CDR2 YSYEKL. The CDR3 runs to 13 residues. V shed 1 base and J shed 0 bases, with 3 bases lying between them. CDR3 region: CASSQAVNTEAFF. CDR3 bases: TGCGCCAGCAGCCAAGCAGTGAACACTGAAGCTTTCTTT.

The gene calls are TRBV5-1 and TRBJ2-7, with TRBD2 matching 15 bases. The trim removed 1 base at V and 0 bases at J, leaving 11 bases unmatched. The CDR3 runs to 20 residues. Germline CDR1 is SGHRS and CDR2 is YFSETQ. CDR3 sequence (DNA): TGCGCCAGCAGCTTGCGCGGACTAGCGGGAGGGCCTAACTACTCCTACGAGCAGTACTTC. Amino acid sequence: CASSLRGLAGGPNYSYEQYF.

The chain links TRBV9 to TRBJ2-3; 14 bases align to TRBD2. This CDR3 has 15 residues. V lost 4 bases and J lost 5; bases outside the gene matches: 3. Germline-derived CDR1 and CDR2 are SGDLS and YYNGEE. CDR3 DNA: TGTGCCAGCAGCAAGACTAGCGGGAGGGGAGATACGCAGTATTTT. Protein: CASSKTSGRGDTQYF.

This rearrangement joins TRBV2 to TRBJ1-3; TRBD1 is a possible D gene (5 bases). CDR1 SNHLY and CDR2 FYNNEI come from the germline V gene. V lost 5 bases and J lost 4, with 18 bases in between. The CDR3 spans 16 residues. The CDR3 DNA reads as TGTGCCAGCAGTTTCACCGGGACTGCGGGGGGAAACACCATATATTTT. This gives the protein CASSFTGTAGGNTIYF. Complete variable domain (other parts from reference TRBV2 and TRBJ1-3): EPEVTQTPSHQVTQMGQEVILRCVPISNHLYFYWYRQILGQKVEFLVSFYNNEISEKSEIFDDQFSVERPDGSNFTLKIRSTKLEDSAMYFCASSFTGTAGGNTIYFGEGSWLTVV.

V gene TRBV27 combines with J gene TRBJ2-1; 8 bases map to TRBD2. Germline loops: CDR1 MNHEY, CDR2 SMNVEV (reference sequence). This CDR3 comprises 14 residues. The V gene end was trimmed by 6 bases and the J gene end by 6 bases; junction bases not matched to a gene: 7. This CDR3 reads CASRSGSRPNEQFF. The DNA of the CDR3 is TGTGCCAGCAGAAGCGGGAGCCGGCCCAATGAGCAGTTCTTC.

This clone was seen a single time. CDR3 amino acids: CASRRTAGYGYTF. CDR3 DNA sequence: TGTGCCAGCAGAAGAACAGCGGGATATGGCTACACCTTC. The rearrangement links TRBV6-4 to TRBJ1-2; D is undetermined. The V gene's germline CDR1 is MRHNA and CDR2 SNTAGT. The CDR3 sequence is 13 residues long. Trimming shortened V by 6 bases and J by 5 bases, and 13 bases separated the two germline ends.

The count of this clone is one. This chain connects TRBV6-6 to TRBJ1-3, with TRBD1 identical over 8 bases. CDR3 length equals 16 residues. The trim removed 6 bases at V and 0 bases at J, leaving 7 bases unmatched. Germline V lookup: CDR1 MNHNY, CDR2 SVGAGI (reference sequence). Written as DNA, the CDR3 is TGTGCCAGCAGCCTGGACAGGGAGAGCTCTGGAAACACCATATATTTT. Protein sequence: CASSLDRESSGNTIYF.

The chain employs TRBV6-5 and TRBJ2-5, with 10 bases lining up with TRBD2. CDR1 MNHEY and CDR2 SVGAGI come from the germline V gene. Trimming took 8 bases from V and 0 from J; bases not matched to a gene: 6. This CDR3 has 15 residues. The CDR3 DNA sequence: TGTGCCAGCGGATTTACTAGCGGGGACCAAGAGACCCAGTACTTC. Its protein is CASGFTSGDQETQYF.

The chain couples TRBV19 to TRBJ2-1, with D possibly TRBD2 on 6 matching bases. Between the trimmed V and J ends, which lost 4 bases and 0 bases, there was a span of 13 bases. The CDR3 is made up of 16 amino acids. The germline V gene has CDR1 LNHDA and CDR2 SQIVND (reference sequence). The CDR3 sequence: CASSRDSLSSYNEQFF. The DNA for the CDR3 is TGTGCCAGTAGTAGGGACTCTCTAAGCTCCTACAATGAGCAGTTCTTC.

The CDR3: CASTGGEKLFF. The CDR3 bases are TGTGCCAGTACAGGGGGGGAAAAACTGTTTTTT. The gene calls are TRBV19 and TRBJ1-4, with TRBD1 identical over 7 bases. CDR3 length equals 11 residues. Losses at the gene ends were 7 bases for V and 8 bases for J; bases not matched to a gene: 1. Per the germline V gene, CDR1 is LNHDA and CDR2 is SQIVND (reference sequence).

CDR3: CASSLSIEAGHRGVAFF. The CDR3, as DNA: TGTGCCAGCAGTTTAAGCATCGAAGCGGGCCACAGGGGGGTAGCTTTCTTT. The chain uses TRBV27 and TRBJ1-1, with 8 bases aligning to TRBD1. This CDR3 comprises 17 residues. The junction had 18 bases not matched to a gene; V was cut back by 2 bases and J by 10 bases. Germline V lookup: CDR1 MNHEY, CDR2 SMNVEV (reference sequence).

The rearrangement links TRBV11-2 to TRBJ1-2; D might be TRBD1 (6 bases). With 6 bases removed from V and 1 base from J, the gap between germline ends came to 21 bases. The CDR3 extends over 17 amino acids. Germline CDR1 is SGHAT and CDR2 is FQNNGV. Here the CDR3 DNA reads TGTGCCAGCAGGAAATCGGGGGGGCGCGGTCGTAACTATGGCTACACCTTC. Translating it yields CASRKSGGRGRNYGYTF. The entire variable domain, with the rest obtained from reference TRBV11-2 and TRBJ1-2, is as follows: EAGVAQSPRYKIIEKRQSVAFWCNPISGHATLYWYQQILGQGPKLLIQFQNNGVVDDSQLPKDRFSAERLKGVDSTLKIQPAKLEDSAVYLCASRKSGGRGRNYGYTFGSGTRLTVV.

The chain uses TRBV9 and TRBJ2-3, with D possibly matching TRBD2 (6 bases). Per the germline V gene, CDR1 is SGDLS and CDR2 is YYNGEE. Trimming took 3 bases from V and 0 from J, leaving 11 bases between them. The CDR3 runs 15 residues. The CDR3 coding sequence is TGTGCCAGCAGCGCCGGGACTGCTAGCACAGATACGCAGTATTTT. Amino acid sequence: CASSAGTASTDTQYF.

The gene calls are TRBV12-5 and TRBJ2-1; no firm D call. CDR3 size: 12 residues. The V end lost 5 bases, the J end lost 8 bases, and 10 bases lay between the germline ends. Germline CDR1 is LGHNT and CDR2 is FRNRAP. The CDR3: CASGGPMDEQFF. The DNA for the CDR3 is TGTGCTAGTGGTGGGCCCATGGATGAGCAGTTCTTC.

V usage is TRBV6-5 and J usage is TRBJ1-1; D uncertain. V lost 3 bases and J lost 1, with 12 bases in between. Germline V gene lookup returns CDR1 MNHEY and CDR2 SVGAGI. This CDR3 comprises 15 residues. For the CDR3, the DNA is TGTGCCAGCAGTTATTCCGCAGCGACGAACACTGAAGCTTTCTTT. This gives the protein CASSYSAATNTEAFF.

This chain uses TRBV5-1 with TRBJ1-4; a weak D match, TRBD1 (5 bases). The CDR3 runs to 14 residues. V lost 3 bases and J lost 4, with 10 bases in between. The germline V gene encodes CDR1 SGHRS and CDR2 YFSETQ. CDR3 bases: TGCGCCAGCAGCTCAGACAGCCATAATGAAAAACTGTTTTTT. It translates to CASSSDSHNEKLFF.

The chain joins TRBV2 to TRBJ2-7, with a weak D call TRBD2 (5 bases). The CDR3 consists of 16 residues. Germline V gene data show CDR1 as SNHLY and CDR2 as FYNNEI. Trimming removed 4 bases at V and 7 bases at J, with 23 bases between. The CDR3 DNA is TGTGCCAGCAGTGGGTCTAGCCCATTAGATTACGAGGAGCAGTACTTC. This gives the protein CASSGSSPLDYEEQYF.

This clone occurred once. The genes are TRBV5-1 and TRBJ2-5; D is possibly TRBD2 (5 bases). Germline CDR1 is SGHRS and CDR2 is YFSETQ. This CDR3 is 14 amino acids long. Between the trimmed V and J ends, which lost 2 bases and 2 bases, there was a span of 10 bases. The CDR3 loop reads CASSLWGDQETQYF. In nucleotides, the CDR3 is TGCGCCAGCAGCTTATGGGGAGATCAAGAGACCCAGTACTTC.

The J gene is TRBJ1-2, the V gene TRBV27, with 7 bases matching TRBD1. This CDR3 spans 14 amino acids. Trimming removed 2 bases from V and 5 bases from J; junction bases left unmatched: 5. Germline V gene sequence: CDR1 MNHEY, CDR2 SMNVEV (reference sequence). The CDR3 loop reads CASSLKGGAYGYTF. The DNA for the CDR3 is TGTGCCAGCAGTTTAAAAGGGGGCGCATATGGCTACACCTTC.